This T cell receptor beta chain was obtained from a study of identical twins. Study-level points and caveats: Abundant beta clonotypes from cord blood had fewer insertions, unlike memory repertoires, which showed none.

The germline V gene encodes CDR1 SGHAT and CDR2 FQNNGV. The CDR3 loop spans 15 amino acids. Germline trimming cut 3 bases from V and 2 bases from J; bases unmatched to any gene: 2. As to this clonotype: No antigen is known for it.

TCRdb re-analysed the 5' RACE reads in MiXCR, keeping a single row per CDR3 protein. This table has under 800,000 distinct CDR3 sequences, around 20% appearing once. The same sample was also studied in work on T cells expressing NK-cell markers. That publication notes: Out of eight donors sequenced, seven tested HCMV-seropositive and the remaining one seronegative. For several experiments, T cell sorting was restricted to the alpha-beta TCR population by means of an anti-gamma-delta TCR antibody. A range of about 1.0-8% of CD8+ T cells consisted of dominant NKG2C+ clonotypes in 6 or 7 donors.

The J gene is TRBJ2-5, the V gene TRBV11-2; 11 positions match TRBD1. The sequencing input was PBMCs. This TCR was sampled from a woman between 18 and 30 years old in good health. CDR3 in DNA: TGTGCCAGCAGCTTCGGGACAGGGGGTCAAGAGACCCAGTACTTC. It specifies CASSFGTGGQETQYF.